The 7 T cell receptor beta chains below come from one sample, sequenced in a study of cytomegalovirus exposure and HLA in healthy donors. TCRdb's table, derived via immunoSEQ multiplex PCR, lists solely in-frame clones and lacks some. The sample yields about 150,000 clones, about 82% seen once. Sequencing was done on a sample of PBMCs. The receptors here all came from a human donor in good health.

The CDR3 nucleotides read TGTGCCAGCAGTTACTCGAGGAGGGGCGGGTTTGATGGCTACACCTTC. Translated: CASSYSRRGGFDGYTF. This chain joins TRBV6-6 and TRBJ1-2; weak D call: TRBD1 (5 bases). The CDR3 loop spans 16 amino acids. Germline CDR1 and CDR2: MNHNY and SVGAGI (reference sequence). The V end lost 0 bases, the J end lost 6 bases, and 17 bases lay between the germline ends.

This CDR3 is CASTRDWTGTDTQYF. The CDR3 DNA reads as TGTGCCAGCACTCGAGATTGGACAGGTACAGATACGCAGTATTTT. The J gene is TRBJ2-3, the V gene TRBV2; TRBD1 agrees at 7 bases. The junction had 10 bases not matched to a gene; V was cut back by 7 bases and J by 3 bases. Germline CDR1 is SNHLY and CDR2 is FYNNEI. CDR3 size: 15 residues.

This chain joins TRBV7-2 and TRBJ1-2; 9 nucleotides line up with TRBD1. This CDR3 has 15 amino acids. CDR1 is SGHTA, CDR2 FQGNSA, per germline. V gave up 7 bases and J gave up 1 base; unmatched junction bases: 7. The CDR3 region is CASTERTGDNYGYTF. The CDR3 DNA reads as TGTGCCAGCACCGAACGGACAGGGGATAACTATGGCTACACCTTC.

The chain uses TRBV5-1 and TRBJ1-2, with 11 bases that match TRBD1. V lost 4 bases, J lost 0 bases, and 2 bases stayed unmatched. CDR3 length: 15 amino acids. Looked up from germline, CDR1 is SGHRS and CDR2 is YFSETQ. Here the CDR3 DNA reads TGCGCCAGCAGCCTGGGACAGGGGGCTAACTATGGCTACACCTTC. Translation: CASSLGQGANYGYTF.

The V and J genes are TRBV19 and TRBJ1-5, with 9 bases identical to TRBD1. This CDR3 region has 15 residues. Germline-derived CDR1 and CDR2 are LNHDA and SQIVND (reference sequence). V trimming: 5 bases; J trimming: 1 base; junction bases outside the gene matches: 3. The chain's CDR3 is CASSGDRASNQPQHF. The DNA of the CDR3 is TGTGCCAGTAGTGGGGACAGGGCAAGCAATCAGCCCCAGCATTTT.

This clone came up a few times. This rearrangement joins TRBV28 to TRBJ1-2, with D perhaps matching TRBD1 (5 bases). Trimming cost V 5 bases and J 7 bases, with 8 bases left between them. The V gene's germline CDR1 is MDHEN and CDR2 SYDVKM. The CDR3 covers 11 residues. The CDR3 loop is CASSDRGGYTF. In DNA form, the CDR3 reads TGTGCCAGCAGTGACAGAGGTGGCTACACCTTC.

The genes are TRBV7-3 and TRBJ2-3; 9 bases line up with TRBD1. Trimming took 6 bases from V and 0 from J; bases not matched to a gene: 10. Germline lookup yields CDR1 SGHTA and CDR2 FQGTGA. This CDR3 region has 17 residues. The CDR3 protein is CASSRGQGIGSTDTQYF. The CDR3 coding sequence is TGTGCCAGCAGTCGAGGACAGGGGATCGGAAGCACAGATACGCAGTATTTT.